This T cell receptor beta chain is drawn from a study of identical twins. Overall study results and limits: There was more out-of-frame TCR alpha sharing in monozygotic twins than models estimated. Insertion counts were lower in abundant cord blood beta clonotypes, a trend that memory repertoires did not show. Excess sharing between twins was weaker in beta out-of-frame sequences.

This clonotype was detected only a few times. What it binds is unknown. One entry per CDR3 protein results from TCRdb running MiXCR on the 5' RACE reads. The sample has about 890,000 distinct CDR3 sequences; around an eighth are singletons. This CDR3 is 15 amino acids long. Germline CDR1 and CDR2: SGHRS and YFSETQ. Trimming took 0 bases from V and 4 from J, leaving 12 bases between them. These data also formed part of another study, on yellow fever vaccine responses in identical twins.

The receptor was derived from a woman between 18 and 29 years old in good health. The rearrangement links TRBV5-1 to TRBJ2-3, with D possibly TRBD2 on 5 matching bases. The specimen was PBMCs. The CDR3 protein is CASSLVAQAPDTQYF. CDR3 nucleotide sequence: TGCGCCAGCAGCTTGGTAGCGCAGGCGCCAGATACGCAGTATTTT.